This paragraph reports one T cell receptor beta chain. Its antigen is not identified. Germline CDR1 SGHRS, CDR2 YFSETQ. This CDR3 contains 18 residues. V gave up 0 bases and J gave up 0 bases; unmatched junction bases: 9. The record originates from a study of T cells after yellow fever vaccination. Across the study: Fractions of limited cellularity were prepared by means of SMART-Seq v4 Ultra Low Input.

Study observations and caveats: Clonotype sharing between CD4 and CD8 compartments was small. By day 5 rather than day 15, the secondary response had peaked, though it was weaker.

A single record per CDR3 protein comes from TCRdb applying MiXCR to the 5' RACE reads. The sample lists some 600,000 distinct CDR3 sequences, about 15% occurring once. This sequence was found in a young man who received the YFV17D yellow fever vaccine. Here the sequenced sample was PBMCs, taken less than 6 days after the first yellow fever vaccination. The J gene is TRBJ2-3, the V gene TRBV5-1; TRBD2 agrees at 8 bases. DNA of the CDR3: TGCGCCAGCAGCTTGGCCCGGAGCGGGGGTCCTAGCACAGATACGCAGTATTTT. Amino acids: CASSLARSGGPSTDTQYF.